The 25 T cell receptor beta chains presented below share a single source sample, sequenced in a study of control samples from healthy donors and cancer patients. Libraries were prepared by immunoSEQ multiplex PCR; TCRdb keeps only in-frame clonotypes and omits some of them. The data contain roughly 170,000 clones, 80% to 95% of them singletons. Sequencing was carried out using blood. Receptor source: a woman aged 35 to 49 in good health.

The V call is TRBV9, the J call TRBJ1-3; D is undetermined. CDR3 size: 11 residues. Germline V CDR1 and CDR2: SGDLS, YYNGEE. Trimming pared 5 bases from V and 3 bases from J, leaving 3 bases between. The CDR3 DNA reads TGTGCCAGCAGGAATGGAAACACCATATATTTT. Amino acid sequence: CASRNGNTIYF. Based on the CDR3 plus reference TRBV9 and TRBJ1-3, the full variable domain is DSGVTQTPKHLITATGQRVTLRCSPRSGDLSVYWYQQSLDQGLQFLIQYYNGEERAKGNILERFSAQQFPDLHSELNLSSLELGDSALYFCASRNGNTIYFGEGSWLTVV.

This chain links TRBV3-1 (or the pseudogene TRBV3-2) with TRBJ2-5, with D perhaps TRBD1 (6 bases). The ends were cut back, 3 bases at V and 2 bases at J, with 19 bases in the middle. The CDR3 is 17 amino acids. Germline V gene lookup returns CDR1 LGHDT and CDR2 YNNKEL (reference sequence). CDR3 nucleotide sequence: TGTGCCAGCAGCCACGAACCTGGGGGCTACTCGCAAGAGACCCAGTACTTC. It specifies CASSHEPGGYSQETQYF.

The rearrangement links TRBV19 to TRBJ2-1; D tentatively fits TRBD1 or TRBD2 (5 bases each). The V end lost 5 bases, the J end lost 7 bases, and 12 bases lay between the germline ends. The length of the CDR3 is 13 residues. CDR1 and CDR2 from the germline V gene are LNHDA and SQIVND (reference sequence). The DNA of the CDR3 is TGTGCCAGTAGTCCGGGGCCGGGGAATGAGCAGTTCTTC. Translating it yields CASSPGPGNEQFF.

V and J are TRBV7-8 and TRBJ2-3, with D possibly TRBD1 on 6 matching bases. The CDR3 totals 15 residues. CDR1 is SGHVS, CDR2 FQNEAQ, per germline. The ends were cut back, 3 bases at V and 4 bases at J, with 14 bases in the middle. The CDR3 protein is CASSFYRVAADTQYF. For the CDR3, the DNA is TGTGCCAGCAGCTTTTACAGGGTGGCAGCAGATACGCAGTATTTT.

This clone has only one observation. The chain employs TRBV6-1 and TRBJ2-3; 12 bases match TRBD2. V was clipped by 4 bases and J by 3 bases; unmatched bases: 2. Looked up from germline, CDR1 is MNHNS and CDR2 is SASEGT. The CDR3 sequence is 15 residues long. The CDR3 sequence is CASSGTSGATDTQYF. Here the CDR3 DNA reads TGTGCCAGCAGTGGGACTAGCGGGGCTACAGATACGCAGTATTTT.

The V gene is TRBV5-8, the J gene TRBJ2-4; 7 bases agree with TRBD1. This CDR3 contains 15 residues. The V gene's germline CDR1 is SGHTS and CDR2 YDEGEE. V was pared by 3 bases and J by 6 bases, with 9 bases of the junction left unmatched. The CDR3 loop is CASSSTGALVNIQYF. In DNA, the CDR3 is TGTGCCAGCAGCTCAACAGGGGCTCTGGTAAACATTCAGTACTTC.

The chain recombines TRBV5-1 with TRBJ1-6, with D maybe TRBD1 (6 bases). The CDR3 loop spans 15 amino acids. The germline V gene has CDR1 SGHRS and CDR2 YFSETQ. The ends were cut back, 4 bases at V and 10 bases at J, with 18 bases in the middle. The CDR3 protein is CASSPGTLEDSPLHF. The DNA of the CDR3 is TGCGCCAGCAGCCCCGGGACACTGGAGGACTCACCCCTCCACTTT.

The rearrangement joins TRBV29-1 to TRBJ2-2; 7 bases map to TRBD1. This CDR3 comprises 13 residues. Germline assignment: CDR1 SQVTM and CDR2 ANQGSEA. V lost 7 bases and J lost 5; bases outside the gene matches: 7. The CDR3 nucleotides are TGCAGCGCGAGACAGGGTTCGACCGGGGAGCTGTTTTTT. Translated: CSARQGSTGELFF.

V and J are TRBV6-5 and TRBJ2-1, with 7 bases identical to TRBD2. V shed 8 bases, J shed 7 bases, and the junction held 5 bases outside the gene matches. The germline V gene has CDR1 MNHEY and CDR2 SVGAGI. This CDR3 is built from 12 residues. CDR3 region: CASQPSGNEQFF. The CDR3 coding sequence is TGTGCCAGCCAGCCTAGCGGAAATGAGCAGTTCTTC.

The V and J genes are TRBV18 and TRBJ2-5; 8 bases agree with TRBD2. CDR1 and CDR2 (germline): KGHSH, LQKENI. V trimming: 3 bases; J trimming: 4 bases; junction bases outside the gene matches: 1. The CDR3 runs 13 residues. CDR3 coding DNA: TGTGCCAGCTCACCGGGGACTAGAGAGACCCAGTACTTC. Translated: CASSPGTRETQYF. The whole variable domain, remainder taken from reference TRBV18 and TRBJ2-5, is NAGVMQNPRHLVRRRGQEARLRCSPMKGHSHVYWYRQLPEEGLKFMVYLQKENIIDESGMPKERFSAEFPKEGPSILRIQQVVRGDSAAYFCASSPGTRETQYFGPGTRLLVL.

This clone was seen just once. The J gene is TRBJ2-4, the V gene TRBV19, with TRBD2 matching 10 bases. V lost 0 bases and J lost 6; bases outside the gene matches: 14. This CDR3 contains 19 residues. The germline V gene has CDR1 LNHDA and CDR2 SQIVND (reference sequence). The CDR3 coding sequence is TGTGCCAGTAGTATAGATGGGGCTAGCGGGGGTCGTTTTGGAAACATTCAGTACTTC. This encodes CASSIDGASGGRFGNIQYF.

This chain uses TRBV28 with TRBJ1-1; D call uncertain. The CDR3 has 15 amino acids. Germline loops: CDR1 MDHEN, CDR2 SYDVKM. The V end was cut by 4 bases, the J end by 4 bases, with 16 bases between. CDR3 amino acids: CASSSPPTASTEAFF. CDR3 DNA sequence: TGTGCCAGCAGTTCGCCACCGACGGCGAGCACTGAAGCTTTCTTT.

The chain carries TRBV19 and TRBJ1-2; D is possibly TRBD1 (6 bases). The length of the CDR3 is 15 residues. Germline CDR1 reads LNHDA; CDR2 reads SQIVND (reference sequence). Trimming removed 7 bases from V and 3 bases from J, with 18 bases in between. CDR3 bases: TGTGCCAGTAACCCTCATCACAGGGCGCACTATGGCTACACCTTC. It encodes CASNPHHRAHYGYTF. The complete variable domain, with remaining parts taken from reference TRBV19 and TRBJ1-2, reads DGGITQSPKYLFRKEGQNVTLSCEQNLNHDAMYWYRQDPGQGLRLIYYSQIVNDFQKGDIAEGYSVSREKKESFPLTVTSAQKNPTAFYLCASNPHHRAHYGYTFGSGTRLTVV.

This CDR3 is CASSANRDGELFF. The DNA for the CDR3 is TGTGCCAGCTCCGCGAATCGGGACGGGGAGCTGTTTTTT. The genes are TRBV18 and TRBJ2-2; weak D call: TRBD2 (5 bases). Trimming removed 6 bases from V and 7 bases from J, with 12 bases in between. CDR3 length equals 13 residues. Germline V lookup: CDR1 KGHSH, CDR2 LQKENI.

The CDR3 loop reads CASSQTSRGDNEQFF. In nucleotides, the CDR3 is TGTGCCAGCAGCCAGACATCGCGGGGAGACAATGAGCAGTTCTTC. The chain uses TRBV4-2 and TRBJ2-1; possibly TRBD2 for D (6 bases). The CDR3 is 15 amino acids. The V and J ends lost 3 bases and 5 bases respectively, with 14 bases between them. Germline CDR1 reads LGHNA; CDR2 reads YNFKEQ.

The chain employs TRBV5-1 and TRBJ1-4; a weak D match, TRBD1 (6 bases). Trimming shortened V by 2 bases and J by 1 base, and 9 bases separated the two germline ends. The germline gives CDR1 SGHRS, CDR2 YFSETQ. The CDR3 is 15 residues long. The CDR3 region is CASSFATGTNEKLFF. CDR3 DNA: TGCGCCAGCAGCTTCGCGACAGGAACTAATGAAAAACTGTTTTTT.

The genes are TRBV5-1 and TRBJ2-5; 7 bases match TRBD1. The CDR3 extends over 13 amino acids. Trimming removed 0 bases from V and 5 bases from J; junction bases left unmatched: 1. Germline V gene sequence: CDR1 SGHRS, CDR2 YFSETQ. The CDR3 nucleotides are TGCGCCAGCAGCTTGGCGGACAGGGAGACCCAGTACTTC. This codes for CASSLADRETQYF. Drawing the rest from reference TRBV5-1 and TRBJ2-5, the complete variable domain is KAGVTQTPRYLIKTRGQQVTLSCSPISGHRSVSWYQQTPGQGLQFLFEYFSETQRNKGNFPGRFSGRQFSNSRSEMNVSTLELGDSALYLCASSLADRETQYFGPGTRLLVL.

With regard to this clone: The identical CDR3 is also encoded by other nucleotide sequences in the sample. The chain uses TRBV5-1 and TRBJ1-1, with D possibly TRBD1 on 5 matching bases. Per germline, CDR1 SGHRS and CDR2 YFSETQ. The V end was cut by 1 base, the J end by 5 bases, with 12 bases between. The CDR3 length is 14 residues. CDR3 sequence reads: CASSLPGTGTEAFF. The CDR3 DNA reads TGCGCCAGCAGCTTGCCGGGGACGGGGACTGAAGCTTTCTTT.

This clone was counted a single time. The rearrangement links TRBV28 to TRBJ1-4; TRBD1 matches 8 bases. The CDR3 is made up of 15 amino acids. Germline CDR1 is MDHEN and CDR2 is SYDVKM. Trimming removed 5 bases from V and 5 bases from J; junction bases left unmatched: 7. The CDR3, as DNA: TGTGCCAGCAGTGTAAAGACAGGGGCAAATGAAAAACTGTTTTTT. As protein: CASSVKTGANEKLFF.

Worth noting for this clone: At one end the junction does not follow the germline gene, possibly because of a read error. The rearrangement uses TRBV18 and TRBJ1-3, with 9 bases that match TRBD1. Per germline, CDR1 KGHSH and CDR2 LQKENI. CDR3 length: 16 amino acids. CDR3 DNA: TGTGCCAGCTCTCCACCGGGACAGGGCACTGGAAACACCATATATTTT. Translated, it gives CASSPPGQGTGNTIYF.

The chain combines TRBV18 with TRBJ1-1; D is unresolved. CDR1 and CDR2 from the germline V gene are KGHSH and LQKENI. CDR3 length: 13 amino acids. Between the trimmed V and J ends, which lost 0 bases and 0 bases, there was a span of 2 bases. The CDR3 here is CASSPPMNTEAFF. As DNA, the CDR3 is TGTGCCAGCTCACCACCGATGAACACTGAAGCTTTCTTT.

The chain carries TRBV7-9 and TRBJ1-2; D is unclear. The CDR3 is 14 residues long. Deletions cut 1 base from V and 6 bases from J, with 12 bases between. Germline loops: CDR1 SEHNR, CDR2 FQNEAQ (reference sequence). CDR3 nucleotide sequence: TGTGCCAGCAGCTTAGTGGGCTCGGCCCATGGCTACACCTTC. Residues: CASSLVGSAHGYTF.

This clone is a singleton in its sample. This rearrangement joins TRBV4-1 to TRBJ2-7; D remains ambiguous. Looked up from germline, CDR1 is MGHRA and CDR2 is YSYEKL. The ends were cut back, 8 bases at V and 5 bases at J, with 19 bases in the middle. CDR3 size: 14 residues. CDR3 region: CASSLSGPSHEQYF. The CDR3 region has the DNA TGCGCCAGCTCGCTGTCCGGGCCAAGCCACGAGCAGTACTTC.

The chain uses TRBV12-5 and TRBJ1-5; 9 positions match TRBD1. In germline, CDR1 is LGHNT, CDR2 FRNRAP. V lost 6 bases to trimming and J lost 0 bases; unmatched junction nucleotides: 12. The CDR3 covers 18 residues. The CDR3 coding sequence is TGTGCTAGTGGCCTACCGGGACAGGGAATATCTAGCAATCAGCCCCAGCATTTT. Protein product: CASGLPGQGISSNQPQHF.

V gene TRBV5-1 combines with J gene TRBJ2-3; 8 bases map to TRBD1. With V trimmed by 4 bases and J by 0 bases, 4 bases remained unmatched. The CDR3 is made up of 15 amino acids. CDR1 and CDR2 (germline): SGHRS, YFSETQ. DNA for the CDR3: TGCGCCAGCAGCAGGCGGACAGGGAGCACAGATACGCAGTATTTT. Amino acid sequence: CASSRRTGSTDTQYF. Full variable domain (rest looked up from reference TRBV5-1 and TRBJ2-3): KAGVTQTPRYLIKTRGQQVTLSCSPISGHRSVSWYQQTPGQGLQFLFEYFSETQRNKGNFPGRFSGRQFSNSRSEMNVSTLELGDSALYLCASSRRTGSTDTQYFGPGTRLTVL.